The TCR beta chain under discussion was sequenced for a study of blood T cell repertoires in COVID-19. In the study overall: Samples representing acute and convalescent COVID-19 were sourced from the United States, Italy and Spain. Sample material is recorded as cDNA or gDNA derived from T cells, B-cell-depleted T cells, or PBMCs.

The V end lost 1 base, the J end lost 10 bases, and 11 bases lay between the germline ends. CDR1 SEHNR and CDR2 FQNEAQ come from the germline V gene (reference sequence). This CDR3 contains 13 residues. Original data processing: Estimation of nucleated cell counts relied on the amplification of reference gene primers. The method was immunoSEQ multiplex PCR; TCRdb's version includes in-frame clones alone and lacks a portion of them. Clone size and V and J calls were adopted from that table, with D and trimming inferred from the DNA. The sample has under 300,000 clones, under 85% seen once. This chain joins TRBV7-9 and TRBJ2-1, with D possibly matching TRBD2 (6 bases). Sequencing was done on a sample of peripheral blood. The receptor was isolated from a man aged 30 to 45 who had recovered from COVID-19. The CDR3 nucleotides read TGTGCCAGCAGCTTAGGCGGGGTGGGGGAGCAGTTCTTC. Protein product: CASSLGGVGEQFF.